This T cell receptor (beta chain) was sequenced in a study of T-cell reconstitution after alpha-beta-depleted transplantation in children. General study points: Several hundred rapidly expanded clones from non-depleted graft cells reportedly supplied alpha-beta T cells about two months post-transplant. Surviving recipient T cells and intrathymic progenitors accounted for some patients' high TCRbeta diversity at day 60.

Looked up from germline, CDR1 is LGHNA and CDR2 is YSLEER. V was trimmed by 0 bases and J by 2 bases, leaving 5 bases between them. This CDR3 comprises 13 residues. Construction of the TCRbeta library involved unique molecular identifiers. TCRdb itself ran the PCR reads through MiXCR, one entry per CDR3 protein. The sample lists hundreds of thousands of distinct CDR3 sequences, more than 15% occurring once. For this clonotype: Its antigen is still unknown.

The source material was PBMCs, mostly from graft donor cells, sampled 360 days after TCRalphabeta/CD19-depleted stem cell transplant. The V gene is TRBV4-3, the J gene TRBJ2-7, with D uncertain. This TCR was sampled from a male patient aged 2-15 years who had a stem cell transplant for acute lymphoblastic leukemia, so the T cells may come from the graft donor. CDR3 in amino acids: CASSQETTYEQYF. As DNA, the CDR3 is TGCGCCAGCAGCCAAGAAACGACCTACGAGCAGTACTTC.